Listed here are 31 T cell receptor beta chains from one sample, sequenced in a study of beta chain features in type 1 diabetes (dated by TCRdb to between 2018 and 2020). Library generation was performed with the immunoSEQ multiplex PCR assay. The entire isolated RNA was reverse transcribed using the High Capacity cDNA Reverse Transcription Kit, and thus expressed TCRB transcripts were sequenced. TCRdb provides this immuneACCESS table in a form limited to in-frame rearrangements. Some clones are lacking; in checked studies, under half of them reflect an unresolved V gene, and why the rest are absent is not known. This sample holds some 640,000 clones; more than 12% were observed only once. Approximately 0.043% of the sample rests with the top ten. Findings and caveats that apply to the study as a whole: A moderate but significant shortening of TCRB CDR3 length was observed in type 1 diabetes patients in all four CD4+ subsets.

The antigens of these receptors remain unknown. Sequencing was performed on naive CD4+ T cells from blood. Read against the paper, the sample's cell subset or site label means: true naive CD4+ T cells. Receptors originate from a young man with type 1 diabetes.

This clone was seen a few times. DNA for the CDR3: TGTGCCTGGGCCGGACAGGCTGGAAACACCATATATTTT. It is translated as CAWAGQAGNTIYF. V is TRBV30 and J is TRBJ1-3, with 7 bases lining up with TRBD1. V was clipped by 5 bases and J by 2 bases; unmatched bases: 3. The CDR3 consists of 13 residues. Germline CDR1 GTSNPN, CDR2 SVGIG (reference sequence).

In DNA, the CDR3 is TGTGCCAGCAGTTTATCGGGAATTGATACGCAGTATTTT. Translating it yields CASSLSGIDTQYF. The V gene is TRBV28, the J gene TRBJ2-3, with D perhaps matching TRBD2 (5 bases). CDR1 and CDR2 (germline): MDHEN, SYDVKM. The CDR3 is made up of 13 amino acids. Trimming took off 1 base at V and 6 bases at J, with 8 bases between the two ends.

The chain carries TRBV19 and TRBJ2-3; 7 bases line up with TRBD1. The trim removed 2 bases at V and 3 bases at J, leaving 11 bases unmatched. Germline assignment: CDR1 LNHDA and CDR2 SQIVND (reference sequence). There are 17 residues in the CDR3. CDR3 bases: TGTGCCAGTAGTATACGGGGACAGAGCCTAGGGACAGATACGCAGTATTTT. Encoded protein: CASSIRGQSLGTDTQYF.

The V gene is TRBV15, the J gene TRBJ2-2; 10 bases are a match to TRBD2. With 0 bases clipped from V and 2 bases from J, the junction kept 9 bases outside the gene matches. Germline values: CDR1 LNHNV, CDR2 YYDKDF (reference sequence). CDR3 size: 19 residues. The CDR3 DNA reads TGTGCCACCAGCAGAGAAACTAGCGGGGACTTTTATAACACCGGGGAGCTGTTTTTT. The encoded protein is CATSRETSGDFYNTGELFF.

This chain connects TRBV10-3 to TRBJ2-7; 9 bases agree with TRBD1. The V gene's germline CDR1 is ENHRY and CDR2 SYGVKD. The CDR3 is made up of 17 amino acids. V was pared by 0 bases and J by 8 bases, with 14 bases of the junction left unmatched. Written as DNA, the CDR3 is TGTGCCATCAGTGAGTCGGAGGGACAGGGCGTTTTACGTCAGCAGTACTTC. This sequence encodes CAISESEGQGVLRQQYF.

This clone was found a few times. The CDR3 reads CASSPQVTQETQYF. The CDR3 DNA reads as TGTGCCAGCAGCCCGCAGGTGACCCAAGAGACCCAGTACTTC. This rearrangement joins TRBV9 to TRBJ2-5, with no clear D. Germline CDR1 and CDR2: SGDLS and YYNGEE. This CDR3 has 14 residues. V was cut by 4 bases and J by 1 base, with 11 bases left in between.

The CDR3 sequence: CAWNLNSGNTIYF. CDR3 DNA: TGTGCCTGGAACTTGAACTCTGGAAACACCATATATTTT. This chain connects TRBV30 to TRBJ1-3; D is unresolved. Trimming stripped 4 bases from V and 0 bases from J, with 7 bases between. The length of the CDR3 is 13 residues. Germline V gene sequence: CDR1 GTSNPN, CDR2 SVGIG (reference sequence).

This clone was detected a few times. The chain links TRBV18 to TRBJ2-6; 8 bases agree with TRBD2. Trimming at V came to 1 base and at J to 0 bases, leaving 5 bases not matched to a gene. The CDR3 spans 18 residues. Germline-derived CDR1 and CDR2 are KGHSH and LQKENI. The CDR3 nucleotides read TGTGCCAGCTCACCACTTAGCGGGGAGGCCTCTGGGGCCAACGTCCTGACTTTC. Its protein is CASSPLSGEASGANVLTF.

The V call is TRBV5-1, the J call TRBJ1-1; perhaps TRBD1 as D (5 bases). Germline-derived CDR1 and CDR2 are SGHRS and YFSETQ. The CDR3 is 18 amino acids. Trimming left V 4 bases short and J 0 bases short, with 22 bases between. CDR3 coding DNA: TGCGCCAGCAGCATCCAGACAGACTCCTTTGGGATGAACACTGAAGCTTTCTTT. It is translated as CASSIQTDSFGMNTEAFF.

This clone was seen more than once but under ten times. V gene TRBV5-6 combines with J gene TRBJ1-5; no reliable D call. This CDR3 is 15 amino acids long. Looked up from germline, CDR1 is SGHDT and CDR2 is YYEEEE. V was pared by 4 bases and J by 3 bases, with 14 bases between. The CDR3 coding sequence is TGTGCCAGCAGCCAAGGACCGGGTGCCAATCAGCCCCAGCATTTT. Protein: CASSQGPGANQPQHF. The full variable domain, with the rest looked up from reference TRBV5-6 and TRBJ1-5, is DAGVTQSPTHLIKTRGQQVTLRCSPKSGHDTVSWYQQALGQGPQFIFQYYEEEERQRGNFPDRFSGHQFPNYSSELNVNALLLGDSALYLCASSQGPGANQPQHFGDGTRLSIL.

The rearrangement links TRBV29-1 to TRBJ1-4; D unresolved. The V gene lost 0 bases and the J gene lost 8 bases, with 13 bases spanning the gap. Germline values: CDR1 SQVTM, CDR2 ANQGSEA. The CDR3 consists of 14 residues. CDR3 bases: TGCAGCGTTGAAGATCCCCCCAACGGGGAAAAACTGTTTTTT. This translates into CSVEDPPNGEKLFF.

Only a few counts were recorded for this clone. The chain is built from TRBV9 and TRBJ1-2, with D unclear. The germline V gene has CDR1 SGDLS and CDR2 YYNGEE. V was clipped by 0 bases and J by 2 bases, with 5 bases between them. The CDR3 covers 13 residues. This chain's CDR3 is CASSVAVNYGYTF. Written as DNA, the CDR3 is TGTGCCAGCAGCGTAGCGGTGAACTATGGCTACACCTTC.

The chain recombines TRBV4-3 with TRBJ2-4, with D possibly being TRBD1 (6 bases). V was pared by 4 bases and J by 8 bases, with 12 bases between. Germline CDR1 LGHNA, CDR2 YSLEER. This CDR3 region has 13 residues. CDR3 nucleotide sequence: TGCGCCAGCAGCCGAAACAGGGAATACATTCAGTACTTC. It translates to CASSRNREYIQYF.

This sequence joins TRBV5-1 and TRBJ2-5, with 10 bases identical to TRBD2. CDR1 is SGHRS and CDR2 is YFSETQ in the germline V gene. CDR3 size: 16 residues. Trimming took 1 base from V and 2 from J; bases not matched to a gene: 5. CDR3 region: CASSLSTSGDQETQYF. CDR3 DNA sequence: TGCGCCAGCAGCTTGAGCACTAGCGGGGATCAAGAGACCCAGTACTTC.

The chain is built from TRBV30 and TRBJ2-1; possible D gene TRBD1, 5 bases. The germline V gene has CDR1 GTSNPN and CDR2 SVGIG (reference sequence). The CDR3 has 16 amino acids. Trimming took off 0 bases at V and 4 bases at J, with 16 bases between the two ends. The DNA for the CDR3 is TGTGCCTGGAGTGTAATCTCGGGCAGGGCTTACAATGAGCAGTTCTTC. Its protein product is CAWSVISGRAYNEQFF.

This clone turned up a few times. This chain connects TRBV30 to TRBJ1-2; D is undetermined. The CDR3 is 13 residues long. The germline V and J ends were trimmed by 0 bases and 4 bases, with 9 bases remaining between them. Germline V gives CDR1 GTSNPN, CDR2 SVGIG (reference sequence). In DNA form, the CDR3 reads TGTGCCTGGAGTGTACGTAGAACCTATGGCTACACCTTC. Protein: CAWSVRRTYGYTF.

This clone was seen only a few times. This chain uses TRBV30 with TRBJ1-2; no definite D call. Trimming stripped 5 bases from V and 0 bases from J, with 10 bases between. Germline V CDR1 and CDR2: GTSNPN, SVGIG (reference sequence). The CDR3 totals 13 residues. The CDR3, as DNA: TGTGCCTGGGGGCAGCAGGCTAACTATGGCTACACCTTC. Its translation is CAWGQQANYGYTF. Full variable domain (rest looked up from reference TRBV30 and TRBJ1-2): SQTIHQWPATLVQPVGSPLSLECTVEGTSNPNLYWYRQAAGRGLQLLFYSVGIGQISSEVPQNLSASRPQDRQFILSSKKLLLSDSGFYLCAWGQQANYGYTFGSGTRLTVV.

The rearrangement uses TRBV21-1 and TRBJ1-2; the table gives TRBD1 as D, unverified against the DNA. TRBV21-1 is a pseudogene segment. The CDR3 spans 13 residues. CDR3 sequence (DNA): TGTGCCAGCAAGATAGGGGTTTTTCATGGCTACACCTTC. It yields the protein CASKIGVFHGYTF.

The rearrangement links TRBV25-1 to TRBJ2-1; D remains unclear. The CDR3 runs to 13 residues. Trimming took 3 bases from V and 3 from J, leaving 6 bases between them. Germline CDR1 and CDR2: MGHDK and SYGVNS. The CDR3 sequence: CASSEGYYNEQFF. Written as DNA, the CDR3 is TGTGCCAGCAGTGAGGGCTACTACAATGAGCAGTTCTTC.

This clone was detected only a few times. The chain combines TRBV30 with TRBJ1-2; D gene ambiguous. The germline CDR1 and CDR2 sequences are GTSNPN and SVGIG (reference sequence). V lost 0 bases to trimming and J lost 8 bases, with 16 bases between them. This CDR3 is 14 amino acids long. The CDR3 sequence: CAWSVDFAAGGYTF. In DNA, the CDR3 is TGTGCCTGGAGTGTAGACTTCGCCGCGGGGGGCTACACCTTC.

There are a few counts of this clone. The chain recombines TRBV7-9 with TRBJ1-3; D gene uncertain. The CDR3 covers 13 residues. CDR1 and CDR2 from the germline V gene are SEHNR and FQNEAQ (reference sequence). V lost 1 base and J lost 2, with 3 bases in between. CDR3: CASSLGTGNTIYF. In DNA form, the CDR3 reads TGTGCCAGCAGCTTAGGAACTGGAAACACCATATATTTT.

This chain joins TRBV30 and TRBJ2-2; TRBD2 aligns across 9 bases. Trimming at V came to 1 base and at J to 5 bases, leaving 8 bases not matched to a gene. Germline CDR1 GTSNPN, CDR2 SVGIG (reference sequence). The CDR3 extends over 16 amino acids. CDR3 DNA: TGTGCCTGGAGTGGAGGGTGGCTAGCGGGAACCGGGGAGCTGTTTTTT. It specifies CAWSGGWLAGTGELFF.

The J gene is TRBJ2-1, the V gene TRBV5-1; 8 bases are a match to TRBD2. The CDR3 runs to 12 residues. Trimming took 4 bases from V and 12 from J; bases not matched to a gene: 6. Per germline, CDR1 SGHRS and CDR2 YFSETQ. Written as DNA, the CDR3 is TGCGCCAGCAGCCCGAACAGCGGGGGGCAGTTCTTC. This translates into CASSPNSGGQFF.

The sample holds a few counts of this clone. The chain has TRBV18 and TRBJ2-5; D possibly corresponds to TRBD2 (6 bases). This CDR3 contains 15 residues. V lost 3 bases and J lost 1, with 12 bases in between. CDR1 is KGHSH, CDR2 LQKENI, per germline. CDR3 DNA sequence: TGTGCCAGCTCACCTCGGAGGGGAACCCAAGAGACCCAGTACTTC. This codes for CASSPRRGTQETQYF.

Only a few counts were recorded for this clone. The genes are TRBV19 and TRBJ1-2; possibly TRBD1 for D (6 bases). With 4 bases removed from V and 7 bases from J, the gap between germline ends came to 13 bases. Germline loops: CDR1 LNHDA, CDR2 SQIVND (reference sequence). The CDR3 totals 13 residues. Here the CDR3 reads CASSNQGTAGYTF. CDR3 DNA sequence: TGTGCCAGTAGTAACCAGGGGACGGCTGGCTACACCTTC.

The table lists this clone with a few counts. This rearrangement joins TRBV7-2 to TRBJ2-3; 7 nucleotides match TRBD2. CDR3 size: 13 residues. Losses at the gene ends were 7 bases for V and 5 bases for J; bases not matched to a gene: 6. Germline values: CDR1 SGHTA, CDR2 FQGNSA. CDR3 loop: CASKPRGEDTQYF. CDR3 in DNA: TGTGCCAGCAAACCTCGGGGGGAAGATACGCAGTATTTT.

The genes are TRBV14 and TRBJ2-3, with D uncertain. CDR3 length: 15 amino acids. Trimming took off 4 bases at V and 6 bases at J, with 17 bases between the two ends. Germline V lookup: CDR1 SGHDN, CDR2 FVKESK. CDR3 residues: CASSLRGSWADTQYF. DNA for the CDR3: TGTGCCAGCAGCCTTCGTGGTAGTTGGGCGGATACGCAGTATTTT.

This clone was observed a handful of times. Other DNA variants within this sample encode the same CDR3. J is TRBJ2-1 and V is TRBV2; D unclear. The V gene lost 1 base and the J gene lost 2 bases, with 3 bases spanning the gap. CDR1 and CDR2 (germline): SNHLY, FYNNEI. This CDR3 is built from 13 residues. CDR3 coding DNA: TGTGCCAGCAGTGAAGACACCTACAATGAGCAGTTCTTC. This codes for CASSEDTYNEQFF.

This chain uses TRBV5-1 with TRBJ1-1; D remains unclear. The CDR3 consists of 17 residues. Per germline, CDR1 SGHRS and CDR2 YFSETQ. The V end lost 4 bases, the J end lost 0 bases, and 19 bases lay between the germline ends. This CDR3 reads CASSPREASDMNTEAFF. CDR3 bases: TGCGCCAGCAGCCCAAGAGAAGCCTCAGACATGAACACTGAAGCTTTCTTT.

This clone was seen a handful of times. The chain combines TRBV7-2 with TRBJ1-5; the D gene is possibly TRBD1 (5 bases). From germline, CDR1 is SGHTA and CDR2 FQGNSA. V lost 2 bases and J 1 base, leaving 9 bases between the germline ends. The CDR3 runs 15 residues. The CDR3: CASSLSWGSNQPQHF. DNA for the CDR3: TGTGCCAGCAGCTTATCCTGGGGGAGCAATCAGCCCCAGCATTTT.

The rearrangement joins TRBV28 to TRBJ1-2; possibly TRBD1 for D (5 bases). Germline V lookup: CDR1 MDHEN, CDR2 SYDVKM. Between the trimmed V and J ends, which lost 8 bases and 5 bases, there was a span of 15 bases. The CDR3 is 13 amino acids. The CDR3 reads CASLQFPGYGYTF. The CDR3 DNA reads TGTGCCAGCCTCCAGTTCCCAGGGTATGGCTACACCTTC.